What follows describes a single T cell receptor beta chain. The table came from immunoSEQ multiplex PCR; TCRdb's copy has only in-frame clones and leaves some out. The data show about 89,000 clones, more than 80% seen once. This sample was taken from a study of blood T cell repertoires in COVID-19. Study overall: The United States, Italy and Spain provided the acute and convalescent COVID-19 samples.

V gave up 5 bases and J gave up 10 bases; unmatched junction bases: 5. This CDR3 region has 11 residues. Germline assignment: CDR1 DFQATT and CDR2 SNEGSKA (reference sequence). The chain couples TRBV20-1 to TRBJ2-1; 7 bases line up with TRBD2. The material sequenced was peripheral blood. The TCR comes from a woman of 80 years or more with acute or convalescent COVID-19. CDR3: CSAEAGTEQFF. CDR3 nucleotide sequence: TGCAGTGCTGAAGCGGGGACCGAGCAGTTCTTC.